The 11 T cell receptor beta chains given below trace back to one sample, sequenced in a study of T cell clonality in common variable immunodeficiency. Findings and caveats of the study: In common variable immunodeficiency, TCR beta chains reportedly carried fewer deletions and N-nucleotide insertions.

Measured with immunoSEQ multiplex PCR; TCRdb has only the in-frame clones, and not every one. Recorded here are several thousand clones, with no singletons, and the ten leading clones hold around 4.2%. No antigens are known for them. Sequencing was carried out using peripheral blood mononuclear cells. These TCRs come from a human donor with common variable immunodeficiency.

This clone came up many times. Read coverage stops 3 residues before the CDR3 terminus; the germline J gene supplies the remainder. The rearrangement uses TRBV5-1 and TRBJ1-4; tentative D call: TRBD1 (5 bases). The CDR3 is 16 amino acids. Trimming stripped 6 bases from V and 1 base from J, with 16 bases between. Looked up from germline, CDR1 is SGHRS and CDR2 is YFSETQ. CDR3 bases read: TGCGCCAGCACCACCGGGGGAGGACGAACTAATGAAAAA. This sequence encodes CASTTGGGRTNEK. The entire CDR3 reads CASTTGGGRTNEKLFF.

This clone came up many times. The read falls 3 residues short of the CDR3 end, and the missing part is taken from the germline J gene. V is TRBV20-1 and J is TRBJ2-7; 16 bases are a match to TRBD2. The CDR3 is 14 residues long. Germline trimming cut 5 bases from V and 4 bases from J; bases unmatched to any gene: 2. CDR1 is DFQATT, CDR2 SNEGSKA, per germline (reference sequence). The part of the CDR3 DNA that was read is TGCAGTGCTCCGGGACTAGCGGGAGGGTACGAG. Encoded protein: CSAPGLAGGYE. The entire CDR3 protein reads CSAPGLAGGYEQYF.

Concerning this clone itself: From the germline J gene comes the end of the CDR3, since the read stops 3 residues before it. This chain connects TRBV10-3 to TRBJ2-1, with 9 bases aligning to TRBD1. J gave up 2 bases and V 6 bases, and 2 bases lay outside the gene matches. The V gene's germline CDR1 is ENHRY and CDR2 SYGVKD. This CDR3 has 14 amino acids. This CDR3 reads CAIRGQGTYNEQFF. Partial CDR3 DNA: TGTGCCATCAGAGGACAGGGGACCTACAATGAG.

The table lists this clone with many counts. Read data end 3 residues before the CDR3 end; the end is taken from the germline J gene. The V gene is TRBV10-3, the J gene TRBJ2-1; 9 bases map to TRBD2. The CDR3 runs 15 residues. V lost 7 bases to trimming and J lost 4 bases; unmatched junction nucleotides: 8. Germline CDR1 ENHRY, CDR2 SYGVKD. CDR3 residues: CAITASGAHYNEQFF. The CDR3 bases that were read are TGTGCCATCACGGCTAGCGGGGCCCATTACAATGAG.

This clone has at least ten counts. From the germline J gene comes the end of the CDR3, since the read stops 3 residues before it. This chain joins TRBV5-1 and TRBJ1-2, with D perhaps TRBD1 (5 bases). The CDR3 has 12 residues. The V gene's germline CDR1 is SGHRS and CDR2 YFSETQ. CDR3 amino acids: CASSPTGQGYTF. The part of the CDR3 DNA that was read is TGCGCCAGCAGCCCTACAGGTCAGGGC.

This clone was counted ten times or more. The read stops 3 residues short of the end of the CDR3; the missing end is completed from the germline J gene. The J gene is TRBJ2-1, the V gene TRBV18; TRBD2 aligns across 10 bases. This CDR3 contains 17 residues. J lost 2 bases, V lost 3 bases, and 7 bases had no gene match. Germline loops: CDR1 KGHSH, CDR2 LQKENI. CDR3 in amino acids: CASSPRRLAGTYNEQFF. The sequenced part of the CDR3 DNA is TGTGCCAGCTCACCTCGGCGACTAGCGGGCACCTACAATGAG.

This clone was detected ten times or more. The read finishes 3 residues shy of the CDR3 end, and the germline J gene is used to complete it. The V call is TRBV29-1, the J call TRBJ1-1, with 10 nucleotides matching TRBD1. V was clipped by 5 bases and J by 3 bases; unmatched bases: 6. This CDR3 region has 14 residues. Germline values: CDR1 SQVTM, CDR2 ANQGSEA. Partial CDR3 DNA: TGCAGCGTTCGGACAGGGGGAGCTTACACTGAA. It encodes CSVRTGGAYTE. The entire CDR3 protein reads CSVRTGGAYTEAFF. Drawing the rest from reference TRBV29-1 and TRBJ1-1, the complete variable domain is SAVISQKPSRDICQRGTSLTIQCQVDSQVTMMFWYRQQPGQSLTLIATANQGSEATYESGFVIDKFPISRPNLTFSTLTVSNMSPEDSSIYLCSVRTGGAYTEAFFGQGTRLTVV.

This clone was seen at least ten times. Coverage ceases 3 residues before the CDR3 finishes, and the germline J gene fills in the end. V usage is TRBV4-1 and J usage is TRBJ2-3; the D is unclear. The CDR3 length is 17 residues. V dropped 0 bases and J dropped 0 bases, with 13 bases sitting between them. In germline, CDR1 is MGHRA, CDR2 YSYEKL. The CDR3 here is CASSQDPLTSSTDTQYF. CDR3 DNA, as far as it was read: TGCGCCAGCAGCCAAGACCCCCTAACCTCTAGCACAGATACG.

This clone has a count of ten or more. The CDR3 end falls 3 residues outside the read, so it is completed with the germline J gene. The chain is built from TRBV11-3 and TRBJ2-1, with D possibly being TRBD2 (7 bases). Per germline, CDR1 SGHNT and CDR2 YENEEA. The CDR3 is 15 residues long. V was cut by 5 bases and J by 9 bases, with 20 bases left in between. The CDR3 sequence is CASSPGGALDSEQFF. CDR3 DNA, as far as it was read: TGTGCCAGCAGCCCTGGGGGGGCCTTAGACAGTGAG.

This clone was recorded many times. The read finishes 3 residues shy of the CDR3 end, and the germline J gene is used to complete it. The J gene is TRBJ2-5, the V gene TRBV7-2; unclear D gene. V was shortened by 5 bases and J by 5 bases, with 9 bases between the two germline ends. The V gene's germline CDR1 is SGHTA and CDR2 FQGNSA. The CDR3 contains 12 residues. The CDR3 bases that were read are TGTGCCAGCAGCGTTTCCATGGAGACC. It translates to CASSVSMET. The whole CDR3 sequence is CASSVSMETQYF.

The sample holds many counts of this clone. The CDR3 end is not reached by the read, which stops 3 residues before it; the germline J gene fills it in. This chain links TRBV7-9 with TRBJ2-7; possible D gene TRBD2, 5 bases. V dropped 0 bases and J dropped 2 bases, with 8 bases sitting between them. This CDR3 region has 14 residues. Germline loops: CDR1 SEHNR, CDR2 FQNEAQ (reference sequence). CDR3 DNA, as far as it was read: TGTGCCAGCAGCTTAGCCGGGGTAACCTACGAG. Amino acid sequence: CASSLAGVTYE. The whole CDR3 protein reads CASSLAGVTYEQYF.